The 28 T cell receptor beta chains in this list originate from one sample, sequenced in a study of T cells in Graves' hyperthyroidism and ophthalmopathy. RNA transcripts gave rise to amplified TCR beta CDR3 regions. The HTBI primer set drove a first-round RT-PCR of the TCR CDR3. TCRdb processed the multiplex PCR reads anew with MiXCR; each CDR3 protein has one entry. The sample shows roughly 380,000 distinct CDR3 sequences, about 14% of them seen only once. The material sequenced was blood. These TCRs come from an older woman with Graves' hyperthyroidism.

This clonotype was detected only a few times. This chain joins TRBV30 and TRBJ1-3; D is perhaps TRBD1 (6 bases). The V end lost 2 bases, the J end lost 0 bases, and 20 bases lay between the germline ends. Looked up from germline, CDR1 is GTSNPN and CDR2 is SVGIG (reference sequence). The CDR3 is 18 residues long. The CDR3 is CAWSPSGGRHSSGNTIYF. The CDR3, as DNA: TGTGCCTGGAGTCCTTCGGGGGGGCGGCACTCCTCTGGAAACACCATATATTTT.

This clonotype was seen ten or more times. The V and J genes are TRBV11-3 and TRBJ2-1; 10 bases match TRBD2. Trimming took 5 bases from V and 0 from J; bases not matched to a gene: 1. The CDR3 runs to 15 residues. The germline V gene encodes CDR1 SGHNT and CDR2 YENEEA. The CDR3 DNA sequence: TGTGCCAGCAGCCAGCGGGAGGGCTCCTACAATGAGCAGTTCTTC. This gives the protein CASSQREGSYNEQFF.

The chain uses TRBV12-3 or TRBV12-4 and TRBJ2-3, with D unclear. There are 13 residues in the CDR3. Trimming took off 6 bases at V and 6 bases at J, with 13 bases between the two ends. The CDR3 protein is CASSLITTDTQYF. CDR3 coding DNA: TGTGCCAGCAGCCTGATAACCACGGATACGCAGTATTTT.

This clonotype has just a few counts. The V and J genes are TRBV20-1 and TRBJ2-1, with 11 bases matching TRBD2. V shed 3 bases and J 9 bases; nucleotides not matched to a gene: 7. Germline loops: CDR1 DFQATT, CDR2 SNEGSKA (reference sequence). The CDR3 extends over 14 amino acids. CDR3 residues: CSAREGTSGGEQFF. DNA for the CDR3: TGCAGTGCTAGGGAGGGGACTAGCGGAGGTGAGCAGTTCTTC.

This rearrangement joins TRBV10-3 to TRBJ1-6; D may be TRBD1 (5 bases). Germline assignment: CDR1 ENHRY and CDR2 SYGVKD. The CDR3 sequence is 15 residues long. Trimming left V 3 bases short and J 6 bases short, with 12 bases between. CDR3 region: CAISEGRVSNSPLHF. The CDR3, as DNA: TGTGCCATCAGTGAAGGCAGGGTGAGTAATTCACCCCTCCACTTT.

This clonotype came up many times. This chain connects TRBV30 to TRBJ1-1; D may be TRBD1 (5 bases). The CDR3 has 12 residues. V was cut by 1 base and J by 4 bases, with 7 bases left in between. CDR1 and CDR2 (germline): GTSNPN, SVGIG (reference sequence). The CDR3 loop reads CAWSEGRTEAFF. The CDR3 nucleotides are TGTGCCTGGAGTGAGGGACGCACTGAAGCTTTCTTT.

This clonotype was counted many times. The chain combines TRBV11-2 with TRBJ2-4, with TRBD1 matching 7 bases. The CDR3 has 16 amino acids. The junction had 8 bases not matched to a gene; V was cut back by 5 bases and J by 1 base. Germline V gene lookup returns CDR1 SGHAT and CDR2 FQNNGV. The chain's CDR3 is CASSDKTGLAKNIQYF. The CDR3 DNA reads TGTGCCAGCAGCGACAAGACAGGGCTGGCCAAAAACATTCAGTACTTC.

V and J are TRBV5-1 and TRBJ1-3; D is perhaps TRBD1 (6 bases). The CDR3 contains 18 residues. The V gene lost 3 bases and the J gene lost 1 base, with 20 bases spanning the gap. Germline V gene lookup returns CDR1 SGHRS and CDR2 YFSETQ. The CDR3 sequence is CASSSGGGSYRSGNTIYF. The CDR3 nucleotides read TGCGCCAGCAGCTCCGGAGGGGGTTCTTATCGGTCTGGAAACACCATATATTTT.

This clonotype showed up just a few times. CDR3 residues: CASGKGAASTDTQYF. For the CDR3, the DNA is TGCGCCAGCGGAAAGGGGGCGGCTAGCACAGATACGCAGTATTTT. The J gene is TRBJ2-3, the V gene TRBV5-1, with TRBD1 matching over 7 bases. Germline V lookup: CDR1 SGHRS, CDR2 YFSETQ. The CDR3 totals 15 residues. V lost 7 bases, J lost 0 bases, and 8 bases stayed unmatched. Full variable domain (missing parts from reference TRBV5-1 and TRBJ2-3): KAGVTQTPRYLIKTRGQQVTLSCSPISGHRSVSWYQQTPGQGLQFLFEYFSETQRNKGNFPGRFSGRQFSNSRSEMNVSTLELGDSALYLCASGKGAASTDTQYFGPGTRLTVL.

This clonotype showed up just a few times. The rearrangement links TRBV9 to TRBJ1-2; unclear D gene. The V end lost 3 bases, the J end lost 3 bases, and 9 bases lay between the germline ends. The CDR3 loop spans 13 amino acids. CDR1 is SGDLS, CDR2 YYNGEE, per germline. CDR3 residues: CASSAGLHYGYTF. DNA for the CDR3: TGTGCCAGCAGCGCCGGACTCCACTATGGCTACACCTTC.

This clonotype was found many times. The genes are TRBV11-3 and TRBJ1-1; D perhaps matches TRBD1 (5 bases). V shed 0 bases and J shed 8 bases, with 13 bases lying between them. The CDR3 runs 14 residues. Germline lookup yields CDR1 SGHNT and CDR2 YENEEA. The CDR3 is CASSLEGGTSEAFF. The CDR3, as DNA: TGTGCCAGCAGCTTAGAGGGCGGGACGTCGGAAGCTTTCTTT.

This clonotype was observed a single time. The V and J genes are TRBV5-1 and TRBJ1-2, with unresolved D. The CDR3 spans 16 residues. Germline loops: CDR1 SGHRS, CDR2 YFSETQ. V was pared by 7 bases and J by 3 bases, with 22 bases between. This chain's CDR3 is CASGPTYRQLYYGYTF. CDR3 sequence (DNA): TGCGCCAGCGGGCCAACATACCGCCAGTTGTACTATGGCTACACCTTC.

This clonotype was counted once. The V call is TRBV12-5, the J call TRBJ2-1; 8 bases fit TRBD2. The CDR3 runs to 13 residues. CDR1 and CDR2 from the germline V gene are LGHNT and FRNRAP. CDR3 loop: CASSGLFPGEQFF. CDR3 DNA: TGTGCCTCTAGCGGGCTGTTCCCCGGTGAGCAGTTCTTC. Filled out from reference TRBV12-5 and TRBJ2-1, the complete variable domain reads DARVTQTPRHKVTEMGQEVTMRCQPILGHNTVFWYRQTMMQGLELLAYFRNRAPLDDSGMPKDRFSAEMPDATLATLKIQPSEPRDSAVYFCASSGLFPGEQFFGPGTRLTVL.

This clonotype was detected ten times or more. J is TRBJ2-1 and V is TRBV7-9; TRBD2 aligns across 11 bases. Trimming removed 8 bases from V and 10 bases from J; junction bases left unmatched: 10. Germline CDR1 and CDR2: SEHNR and FQNEAQ (reference sequence). The CDR3 contains 14 residues. The CDR3: CASSGTSGSFEQFF. For the CDR3, the DNA is TGTGCCAGCTCGGGGACTAGCGGCTCTTTCGAGCAGTTCTTC. Drawing the rest from reference TRBV7-9 and TRBJ2-1, the complete variable domain is DTGVSQNPRHKITKRGQNVTFRCDPISEHNRLYWYRQTLGQGPEFLTYFQNEAQLEKSRLLSDRFSAERPKGSFSTLEIQRTEQGDSAMYLCASSGTSGSFEQFFGPGTRLTVL.

This clonotype has a count of ten or more. The chain is built from TRBV5-1 and TRBJ2-2, with D possibly matching TRBD1 (5 bases). The germline CDR1 and CDR2 sequences are SGHRS and YFSETQ. V was shortened by 4 bases and J by 4 bases, with 8 bases between the two germline ends. CDR3 size: 13 residues. The CDR3 region is CASSLRATGELFF. The CDR3 DNA sequence: TGCGCCAGCAGCCTCAGGGCCACCGGGGAGCTGTTTTTT.

V and J are TRBV2 and TRBJ2-1; 10 nucleotides line up with TRBD1. CDR3 length equals 15 residues. J gave up 4 bases and V 3 bases, and 3 bases lay outside the gene matches. CDR1 is SNHLY and CDR2 is FYNNEI in the germline V gene. In DNA, the CDR3 is TGTGCCAGCAGTGAGGACAGGGGGTGGTACAATGAGCAGTTCTTC. Residues: CASSEDRGWYNEQFF.

This clonotype was seen repeatedly, ten times or more. This chain links TRBV28 with TRBJ2-2; possibly TRBD2 for D (6 bases). The V end lost 6 bases, the J end lost 6 bases, and 17 bases lay between the germline ends. CDR3 length: 15 amino acids. CDR1 is MDHEN and CDR2 is SYDVKM in the germline V gene. Written as DNA, the CDR3 is TGTGCCAGCAGCTTGGACTACGTAAGGGCCGGGGAGCTGTTTTTT. It specifies CASSLDYVRAGELFF.

This clonotype appeared many times. This chain links TRBV7-9 with TRBJ2-5; D possibly corresponds to TRBD1 (5 bases). Looked up from germline, CDR1 is SEHNR and CDR2 is FQNEAQ (reference sequence). This CDR3 has 14 residues. Trimming took 3 bases from V and 5 from J, leaving 13 bases between them. CDR3 DNA sequence: TGTGCCAGCAGCTTTTCCTCCAGGGTCGAGACCCAGTACTTC. Residues: CASSFSSRVETQYF. The whole variable domain, filled in from reference TRBV7-9 and TRBJ2-5, reads DTGVSQNPRHKITKRGQNVTFRCDPISEHNRLYWYRQTLGQGPEFLTYFQNEAQLEKSRLLSDRFSAERPKGSFSTLEIQRTEQGDSAMYLCASSFSSRVETQYFGPGTRLLVL.

This clonotype was counted only a few times. The chain employs TRBV10-3 and TRBJ2-3; D might be TRBD2 (6 bases). The CDR3 length is 13 residues. V shed 10 bases and J shed 4 bases, with 15 bases lying between them. The germline V gene has CDR1 ENHRY and CDR2 SYGVKD. CDR3 coding DNA: TGTGCCACCGCCGGTGGGGAGGCAGATACGCAGTATTTT. Translating it yields CATAGGEADTQYF.

In its sample, this clonotype was seen many times. The chain couples TRBV24-1 to TRBJ2-7; 14 bases are a match to TRBD2. V lost 4 bases and J lost 4; bases outside the gene matches: 8. The germline CDR1 and CDR2 sequences are KGHDR and SFDVKD. CDR3 length: 17 residues. The DNA for the CDR3 is TGTGCCACCAGTGAACAGCCCGGGACTAGCGGGAGATACGAGCAGTACTTC. It is translated as CATSEQPGTSGRYEQYF.

The rearrangement joins TRBV19 to TRBJ2-5; 9 nucleotides agree with TRBD1. Germline V gives CDR1 LNHDA, CDR2 SQIVND (reference sequence). This CDR3 spans 15 amino acids. The junction had 9 bases not matched to a gene; V was cut back by 5 bases and J by 5 bases. The CDR3 nucleotides are TGTGCCAGTAGTGTAACCGGGACAGGGCCCGAGACCCAGTACTTC. Protein: CASSVTGTGPETQYF.

This rearrangement joins TRBV19 to TRBJ1-4, with 10 positions matching TRBD1. Germline values: CDR1 LNHDA, CDR2 SQIVND (reference sequence). The V and J ends lost 5 bases and 6 bases, in that order; junction bases with no gene match: 9. The CDR3 sequence is 16 residues long. The CDR3 sequence: CASSGGDRGRDEKLFF. CDR3 bases: TGTGCCAGTAGTGGGGGTGACAGGGGGCGCGATGAAAAACTGTTTTTT.

There are many counts of this clonotype. This chain uses TRBV2 with TRBJ2-3; 9 bases agree with TRBD1. CDR1 and CDR2 (germline): SNHLY, FYNNEI. V shed 4 bases and J 0 bases; nucleotides not matched to a gene: 2. There are 15 residues in the CDR3. The CDR3 DNA follows: TGTGCCAGCAGTGGGGACAGGGAGAGCACAGATACGCAGTATTTT. It translates to CASSGDRESTDTQYF.

The table lists this clonotype with many counts. The chain employs TRBV11-2 and TRBJ2-5; TRBD1 agrees at 7 bases. Per germline, CDR1 SGHAT and CDR2 FQNNGV. The junction had 1 base not matched to a gene; V was cut back by 0 bases and J by 0 bases. The CDR3 extends over 15 amino acids. The CDR3 coding sequence is TGTGCCAGCAGCTTAGAGGGGACAGACCAAGAGACCCAGTACTTC. It translates to CASSLEGTDQETQYF.

In this sample, this clonotype turned up many times. This chain uses TRBV24-1 with TRBJ2-3; 9 nucleotides match TRBD2. The germline V gene has CDR1 KGHDR and CDR2 SFDVKD. V dropped 5 bases and J dropped 5; count of bases not matched to a gene: 7. This CDR3 is 15 amino acids long. For the CDR3, the DNA is TGTGCCACCAGTGCCCCGGGACTAGCTGAAGATACGCAGTATTTT. It codes for CATSAPGLAEDTQYF.

This clonotype was seen at least ten times. This chain links TRBV20-1 with TRBJ2-3; D might be TRBD2 (6 bases). Per the germline V gene, CDR1 is DFQATT and CDR2 is SNEGSKA (reference sequence). The CDR3 length is 14 residues. Trimming pared 3 bases from V and 4 bases from J, leaving 14 bases between. This CDR3 reads CSAREEGYADTQYF. CDR3 coding DNA: TGCAGTGCTAGGGAGGAGGGGTACGCAGATACGCAGTATTTT.

This CDR3 reads CASTAGTGYEQYF. As DNA, the CDR3 is TGTGCCAGCACCGCCGGGACAGGGTACGAGCAGTACTTC. The chain carries TRBV12-3 or TRBV12-4 and TRBJ2-7, with TRBD1 matching over 9 bases. The CDR3 is 13 residues long. The J segment lost 4 bases and the V segment lost 7 bases, leaving 5 bases of the junction unmatched.

The chain has TRBV6-5 and TRBJ2-1; 8 bases align to TRBD2. CDR1 is MNHEY and CDR2 is SVGAGI in the germline V gene. The CDR3 length is 16 residues. After removal of 0 bases from V and 9 bases from J, the junction contained 10 bases not matched to a gene. The CDR3 coding sequence is TGTGCCAGCAGTTACTCTCGTCTAGCGGGTAGGGGTGAGCAGTTCTTC. Translation: CASSYSRLAGRGEQFF.